A selection of T cell receptor beta chains follows, all from one sample in a study of graft-versus-host responses after intestinal transplantation. TCRdb's table, derived via immunoSEQ multiplex PCR, lists solely in-frame clones and lacks some. This table has 85,000 to 90,000 clones, around 83% appearing once. No cognate antigen is known for these TCRs. The sample consisted of unstimulated CD8+ T cells sorted from spleen or lymph node cells, taken before intestinal transplant. The receptors come from a human donor who received an intestinal transplant. The CDR3 runs from the conserved cysteine through the conserved F or W. Each record gives: CDR3 length, clone size, J gene, D gene, V gene, CDR3 DNA, CDR3 protein. D genes are given only for firm matches. A row's size may be missing; if present it is once, few, many or a size class.

15,NA,TRBJ2-2,TRBD2,TRBV5-1,TGCGCCAGCAGCTTCCCGGGAGGGCCCCCCGGGGAGCTGTTTTTT,CASSFPGGPPGELFF
15,NA,TRBJ2-2,TRBD2,TRBV7-3,TGTGCCAGCAGCTTAGCGGGAGGAAACACCGGGGAGCTGTTTTTT,CASSLAGGNTGELFF
14,NA,TRBJ2-3,NA,TRBV2,TGTGCCAGCAGTGGACAGGCTACCACAGATACGCAGTATTTT,CASSGQATTDTQYF
13,NA,TRBJ1-5,NA,TRBV6-1,TGTGCCAGCAGTGAAAGGGGCAGTCAGCCCCAGCATTTT,CASSERGSQPQHF
13,NA,TRBJ2-1,NA,TRBV11-2,TGTGCCAGCAGCTTGGCGCTGGGTGATGAGCAGTTCTTC,CASSLALGDEQFF
17,NA,TRBJ2-3,TRBD1,TRBV7-2,TGTGCCAGCAGCTTAGCAGCACAGGGGGTCTTCACAGATACGCAGTATTTT,CASSLAAQGVFTDTQYF
13,NA,TRBJ2-5,NA,TRBV6-5,TGTGCCAGCAGCTTGGGGTTCGTAGAGACCCAGTACTTC,CASSLGFVETQYF
17,NA,TRBJ2-1,TRBD2,TRBV10-3,TGTGCCATCAGTGAGTCAGAACTAGCGGGAGTGGGCAATGAGCAGTTCTTC,CAISESELAGVGNEQFF
13,few,TRBJ1-6,NA,TRBV27,TGTGCCAGCAGTGGCGTCAACGATTCACCCCTCCACTTT,CASSGVNDSPLHF
13,few,TRBJ2-7,NA,TRBV6-5,TGTGCCAGCAGTTACAACCCAGGGTACGAGCAGTACTTC,CASSYNPGYEQYF
16,NA,TRBJ2-7,NA,TRBV4-1,TGCGCCAGCAGCCAGGCGCCTCTAGCGTCGGCCTACGAGCAGTACTTC,CASSQAPLASAYEQYF
18,NA,TRBJ1-5,TRBD1,TRBV7-9,TGTGCCAGCAGCCTGGAGCGGATGAACGGACAGGGTAGTCAGCCCCAGCATTTT,CASSLERMNGQGSQPQHF
13,NA,TRBJ2-4,NA,TRBV28,TGTGCCAGCAGTTTCGTGGGTAGCGACATTCAGTACTTC,CASSFVGSDIQYF
13,NA,TRBJ2-1,NA,TRBV4-1,TGCGCCAGCAGCCAAGCCGTCCCCAATGAGCAGTTCTTC,CASSQAVPNEQFF
14,NA,TRBJ2-1,NA,TRBV6-5,TGTGCCAGCAGTTATGGGGGGCGGAACAATGAGCAGTTCTTC,CASSYGGRNNEQFF
16,NA,TRBJ1-1,NA,TRBV2,TGTGCCAGCAGTGAATGGACGGACATCATGAACACTGAAGCTTTCTTT,CASSEWTDIMNTEAFF
16,NA,TRBJ2-2,NA,TRBV10-1,TGCGCCAGCAGTGAGTTAATGGGGGCACCCACCGGGGAGCTGTTTTTT,CASSELMGAPTGELFF
16,NA,TRBJ2-7,TRBD1,TRBV11-2,TGTGCCAGCAGCCCCCTTATGGGGACAGGTCTCTACGAGCAGTACTTC,CASSPLMGTGLYEQYF
15,NA,TRBJ2-4,NA,TRBV29-1,TGCAGCGTTGTGGAGACGGCTCTAGCCAAAAACATTCAGTACTTC,CSVVETALAKNIQYF
16,NA,TRBJ2-3,TRBD2,TRBV19,TGTGCCAGTAGTAACCTGAGCGGGAGGGTCGGAGATACGCAGTATTTT,CASSNLSGRVGDTQYF
14,NA,TRBJ2-4,NA,TRBV13,TGTGCCAGCAGCTTAGGACAGGTATTAAACATTCAGTACTTC,CASSLGQVLNIQYF
13,NA,TRBJ2-7,NA,TRBV27,TGTGCCAGCAGTTTCTCCGAGGGTCGCGAGCAGTACTTC,CASSFSEGREQYF
14,NA,TRBJ2-7,TRBD2,TRBV7-2,TGTGCCAGCAGCTTCGCGGGGGGTGCCTACGAGCAGTACTTC,CASSFAGGAYEQYF
13,NA,TRBJ2-7,NA,TRBV5-5,TGTGCCAGCAGCCCGGGACTGCTCTACGAGCAGTACTTC,CASSPGLLYEQYF
13,NA,TRBJ2-7,NA,TRBV5-8,TGTGCCAGCAGCTTTCAGCGGAACTACGAGCAGTACTTC,CASSFQRNYEQYF
14,NA,TRBJ1-1,TRBD1,TRBV4-1,TGCGCCAGCAGCCAAGCTACAGGGGTGACTGAAGCTTTCTTT,CASSQATGVTEAFF
15,NA,TRBJ2-1,NA,TRBV28,TGTGCCAGCAGCCTCGGACTGGGGGGCCTCAATGAGCAGTTCTTC,CASSLGLGGLNEQFF
17,NA,TRBJ2-2,TRBD1,TRBV16,TGTGCCAGCAGCCAATACACAGGGGGCGCGGACACCGGGGAGCTGTTTTTT,CASSQYTGGADTGELFF
14,once,TRBJ2-1,NA,TRBV28,TGTGCCAGCAGTTTCGTGGGTGGGTACAATGAGCAGTTCTTC,CASSFVGGYNEQFF
14,NA,TRBJ2-3,TRBD1,TRBV30,TGTGCCTGGACCCCGGGACAGGGCTCCGCTACGCAGTATTTT,CAWTPGQGSATQYF
17,NA,TRBJ2-4,TRBD2,TRBV27,TGTGCCAGCAGTTCTATCCCACTAGCGGGAGCCAAAAACATTCAGTACTTC,CASSSIPLAGAKNIQYF
11,NA,TRBJ2-3,NA,TRBV11-1,TGTGCCAGCAGCCTCGGTCATACGCAGTATTTT,CASSLGHTQYF